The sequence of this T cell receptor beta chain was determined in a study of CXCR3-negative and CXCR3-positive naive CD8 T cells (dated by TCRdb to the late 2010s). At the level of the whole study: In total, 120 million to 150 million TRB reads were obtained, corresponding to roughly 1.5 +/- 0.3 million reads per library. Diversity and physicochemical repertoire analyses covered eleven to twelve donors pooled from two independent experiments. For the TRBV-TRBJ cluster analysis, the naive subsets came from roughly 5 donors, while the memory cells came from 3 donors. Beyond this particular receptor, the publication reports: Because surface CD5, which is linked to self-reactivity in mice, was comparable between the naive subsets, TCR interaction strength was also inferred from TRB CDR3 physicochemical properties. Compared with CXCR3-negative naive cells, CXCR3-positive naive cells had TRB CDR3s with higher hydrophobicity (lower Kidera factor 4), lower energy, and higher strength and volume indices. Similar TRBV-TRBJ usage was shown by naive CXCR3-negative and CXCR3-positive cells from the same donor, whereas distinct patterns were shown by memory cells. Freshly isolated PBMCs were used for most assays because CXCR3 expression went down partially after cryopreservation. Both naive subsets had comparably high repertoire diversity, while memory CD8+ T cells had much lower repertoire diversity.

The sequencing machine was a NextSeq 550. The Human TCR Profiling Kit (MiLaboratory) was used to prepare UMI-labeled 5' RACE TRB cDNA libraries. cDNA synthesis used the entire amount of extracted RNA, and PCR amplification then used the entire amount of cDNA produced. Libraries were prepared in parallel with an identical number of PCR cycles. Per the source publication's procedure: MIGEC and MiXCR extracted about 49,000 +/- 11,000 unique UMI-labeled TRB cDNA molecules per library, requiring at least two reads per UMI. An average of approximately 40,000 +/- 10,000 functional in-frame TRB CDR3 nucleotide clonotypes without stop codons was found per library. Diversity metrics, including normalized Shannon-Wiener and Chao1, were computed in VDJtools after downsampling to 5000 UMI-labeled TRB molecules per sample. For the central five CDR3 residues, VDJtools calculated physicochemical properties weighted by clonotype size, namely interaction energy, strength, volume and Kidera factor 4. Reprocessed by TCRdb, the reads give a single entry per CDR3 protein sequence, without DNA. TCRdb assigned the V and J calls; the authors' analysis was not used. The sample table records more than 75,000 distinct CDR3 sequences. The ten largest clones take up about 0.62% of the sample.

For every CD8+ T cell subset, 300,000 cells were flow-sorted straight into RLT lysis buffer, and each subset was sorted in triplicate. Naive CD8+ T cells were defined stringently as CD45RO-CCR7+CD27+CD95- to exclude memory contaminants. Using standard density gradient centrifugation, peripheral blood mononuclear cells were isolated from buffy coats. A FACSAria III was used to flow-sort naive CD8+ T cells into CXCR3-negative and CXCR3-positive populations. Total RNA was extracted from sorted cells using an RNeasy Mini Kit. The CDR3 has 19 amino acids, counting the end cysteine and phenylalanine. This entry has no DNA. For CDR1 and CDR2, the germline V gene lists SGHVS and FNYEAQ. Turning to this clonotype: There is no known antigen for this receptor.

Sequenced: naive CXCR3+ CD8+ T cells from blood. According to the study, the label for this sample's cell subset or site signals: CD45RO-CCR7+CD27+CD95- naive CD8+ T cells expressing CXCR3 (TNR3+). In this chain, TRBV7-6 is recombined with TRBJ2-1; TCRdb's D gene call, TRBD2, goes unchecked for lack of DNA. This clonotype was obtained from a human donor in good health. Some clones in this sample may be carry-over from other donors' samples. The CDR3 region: CASSPQTERLAGVGNEQFF.